These 20 T cell receptor beta chains originate from one sample sequenced in a study of post-analysis software for immune sequencing data. Study outcomes and limitations: Elevated frequency relative to controls characterized several TRBV segments in patients, TRBV5-6, TRBV5-1 and TRBV20-1 among them.

No antigen has been identified for these receptors. Presence of unique molecular identifiers characterized the TCR beta cDNA libraries. TCRdb analysed the PCR reads with MiXCR anew, one entry per CDR3 protein. Found here are about 540,000 distinct CDR3 sequences, roughly 34% of them singletons; the top ten hold about 5.6%. Sample: blood. These receptors all stem from a girl between 2 and 17 years old with multiple sclerosis.

The chain carries TRBV7-9 and TRBJ1-1; 9 bases fit TRBD1. Trimming at V came to 5 bases and at J to 6 bases, leaving 10 bases not matched to a gene. Germline-derived CDR1 and CDR2 are SEHNR and FQNEAQ (reference sequence). The CDR3 totals 15 residues. In DNA, the CDR3 is TGTGCCAGCAGCATGAGGGACAGGGATAAATCTGAAGCTTTCTTT. Encoded protein: CASSMRDRDKSEAFF.

This clonotype was seen ten or more times. The rearrangement joins TRBV7-2 to TRBJ2-3; D remains unclear. Germline V gives CDR1 SGHTA, CDR2 FQGNSA. This CDR3 has 16 residues. The V end was cut by 2 bases, the J end by 5 bases, with 17 bases between. The chain's CDR3 is CASSLQAGGSGDTQYF. In DNA, the CDR3 is TGTGCCAGCAGCTTACAAGCTGGCGGTTCTGGAGATACGCAGTATTTT.

This rearrangement joins TRBV29-1 to TRBJ1-2, with 7 bases fitting TRBD1. V lost 7 bases to trimming and J lost 5 bases; unmatched junction nucleotides: 10. From germline, CDR1 is SQVTM and CDR2 ANQGSEA. This CDR3 has 13 amino acids. The CDR3 sequence: CSANPGGNYGYTF. Written as DNA, the CDR3 is TGCAGCGCAAACCCAGGGGGTAATTATGGCTACACCTTC.

Only a few counts were recorded for this clonotype. The chain combines TRBV29-1 with TRBJ2-1, with D possibly called TRBD1 or TRBD2 (6 bases each). The CDR3 has 13 amino acids. V was shortened by 5 bases and J by 6 bases, with 14 bases between the two germline ends. Germline V gene lookup returns CDR1 SQVTM and CDR2 ANQGSEA. CDR3 in amino acids: CSVRGLGGNEQFF. In DNA, the CDR3 is TGCAGCGTTAGGGGGTTGGGGGGCAATGAGCAGTTCTTC.

This clonotype was seen more than once but under ten times. The rearrangement links TRBV12-3 or TRBV12-4 to TRBJ2-1; D is unclear. Trimming shortened V by 8 bases and J by 10 bases, and 18 bases separated the two germline ends. This CDR3 comprises 13 residues. CDR3 sequence reads: CASSSSNRAEQFF. For the CDR3, the DNA is TGTGCCAGCTCCTCCTCCAATCGCGCGGAGCAGTTCTTC.

This clonotype has only a few counts. The chain combines TRBV12-3 or TRBV12-4 with TRBJ2-4, with 13 bases lining up with TRBD2. The CDR3 totals 16 residues. V dropped 6 bases and J dropped 0; count of bases not matched to a gene: 2. In nucleotides, the CDR3 is TGTGCCAGCAGCTGGACTAGCGGGGGAGCCAAAAACATTCAGTACTTC. It yields the protein CASSWTSGGAKNIQYF.

To note about this clonotype: The DNA is omitted, as the CDR3 cannot be located on it reliably, and the CDR3 follows TCRdb's listing. The chain employs TRBV21-1 and TRBJ2-7; TRBD1 reflects the table's D call only, with no check against the DNA. TRBV21-1 is a listed pseudogene. The CDR3 sequence runs 16 residues, both termini included. The CDR3 reads CASSKVGQGASYEQYF.

This clonotype was seen a few times. Compared with germline, one end of the junction differs, possibly owing to a read error. This chain joins TRBV5-1 and TRBJ1-6, with TRBD1 identical over 7 bases. The V gene's germline CDR1 is SGHRS and CDR2 YFSETQ. The length of the CDR3 is 15 residues. The CDR3 loop is CASSWTRDSNSPPHF. CDR3 nucleotides: TGCGCCAGCAGCTGGACCAGGGACAGCAATTCACCCCCCCACTTT.

This chain links TRBV6-1 with TRBJ1-2; 9 bases map to TRBD1. J was trimmed by 6 bases and V by 2 bases; bases with no gene match: 4. From germline, CDR1 is MNHNS and CDR2 SASEGT. The CDR3 has 14 amino acids. CDR3 residues: CASSETQGANGYTF. CDR3 DNA sequence: TGTGCCAGCAGTGAAACACAGGGGGCGAATGGCTACACCTTC.

This clonotype appeared a few times. The V and J genes are TRBV3-1 and TRBJ2-7; D may match TRBD1 or TRBD2 (6 bases each). The CDR3 totals 14 residues. The ends were cut back, 1 base at V and 3 bases at J, with 10 bases in the middle. CDR1 is LGHDT and CDR2 is YNNKEL in the germline V gene (reference sequence). The CDR3 DNA reads TGTGCCAGCAGCCAAGGTGGGGGGCACTACGAGCAGTACTTC. It yields the protein CASSQGGGHYEQYF.

This sequence joins TRBV20-1 and TRBJ1-1; D is uncertain. The germline V gene encodes CDR1 DFQATT and CDR2 SNEGSKA (reference sequence). The CDR3 is 11 residues long. V lost 3 bases and J lost 2, with 4 bases in between. CDR3: CSARDNTEAFF. CDR3 bases: TGCAGTGCTAGGGATAACACTGAAGCTTTCTTT.

This clonotype showed up many times. Compared with germline, one end of the junction differs, possibly owing to a read error. J is TRBJ2-7 and V is TRBV5-1; D remains unclear. There are 11 residues in the CDR3. Germline-derived CDR1 and CDR2 are SGHRS and YFSETQ. In nucleotides, the CDR3 is TGTGCCAGCAGTTCCTCCTACGAGCAGTACTTC. Amino acids: CASSSSYEQYF.

This chain uses TRBV7-9 with TRBJ1-5; D uncertain. V was clipped by 1 base and J by 0 bases, with 7 bases between them. Germline lookup yields CDR1 SEHNR and CDR2 FQNEAQ (reference sequence). The CDR3 length is 15 residues. CDR3 amino acids: CASSLGGYSNQPQHF. The CDR3 coding sequence is TGTGCCAGCAGCTTAGGAGGGTATAGCAATCAGCCCCAGCATTTT.

The chain couples TRBV10-3 to TRBJ2-7, with 11 nucleotides matching TRBD1. The CDR3 is 13 amino acids. V shed 8 bases and J 0 bases; nucleotides not matched to a gene: 0. Germline CDR1 and CDR2: ENHRY and SYGVKD. Written as DNA, the CDR3 is TGTGCCATCGGACAGGGGGCCTCCTACGAGCAGTACTTC. Protein product: CAIGQGASYEQYF.

V gene TRBV19 combines with J gene TRBJ1-2; D call uncertain. V lost 2 bases, J lost 5 bases, and 18 bases lay in between. Germline V lookup: CDR1 LNHDA, CDR2 SQIVND (reference sequence). CDR3 length equals 16 residues. For the CDR3, the DNA is TGTGCCAGTAGTATAAGAGCAGCCTCCTCGGTTTATGGCTACACCTTC. It translates to CASSIRAASSVYGYTF. The complete variable domain, with remaining parts taken from reference TRBV19 and TRBJ1-2, reads DGGITQSPKYLFRKEGQNVTLSCEQNLNHDAMYWYRQDPGQGLRLIYYSQIVNDFQKGDIAEGYSVSREKKESFPLTVTSAQKNPTAFYLCASSIRAASSVYGYTFGSGTRLTVV.

J is TRBJ1-2 and V is TRBV20-1; D is unresolved. Germline V gene lookup returns CDR1 DFQATT and CDR2 SNEGSKA (reference sequence). V gave up 1 base and J gave up 3 bases, with 9 bases separating them. The CDR3 is 13 residues long. The DNA for the CDR3 is TGCAGTGCTAGAGTTGAGGGTTACTATGGCTACACCTTC. Its translation is CSARVEGYYGYTF.

The chain links TRBV5-1 to TRBJ2-5, with D perhaps matching TRBD1 (5 bases). Germline CDR1 and CDR2: SGHRS and YFSETQ. V lost 0 bases and J 5 bases, leaving 8 bases between the germline ends. This CDR3 is built from 13 residues. The CDR3 loop is CASSLEGAETQYF. Here the CDR3 DNA reads TGCGCCAGCAGCTTGGAAGGGGCGGAGACCCAGTACTTC.

The chain is built from TRBV6-4 and TRBJ2-1, with 7 positions matching TRBD1. Trimming removed 4 bases from V and 8 bases from J; junction bases left unmatched: 5. The CDR3 length is 13 residues. Germline V gene lookup returns CDR1 MRHNA and CDR2 SNTAGT. In DNA form, the CDR3 reads TGTGCCAGCAGTGGGGGACAGTTCGATGAGCAGTTCTTC. The encoded protein is CASSGGQFDEQFF.

V usage is TRBV27 and J usage is TRBJ2-7; 8 nucleotides agree with TRBD1. Germline assignment: CDR1 MNHEY and CDR2 SMNVEV (reference sequence). The CDR3 has 13 residues. J lost 6 bases, V lost 7 bases, and 8 bases had no gene match. Written as DNA, the CDR3 is TGTGCCAGCATCCCCGGACAGGGCTGCGAGCAGTACTTC. Translated, it gives CASIPGQGCEQYF.

This clonotype was detected only a few times. The rearrangement links TRBV5-6 to TRBJ1-2; D is unresolved. Trimming left V 3 bases short and J 8 bases short, with 17 bases between. The CDR3 spans 14 residues. Germline-derived CDR1 and CDR2 are SGHDT and YYEEEE. CDR3 bases: TGTGCCAGCAGCTATGATAGGTCAAAACGGGGCTACACCTTC. Its protein is CASSYDRSKRGYTF.